The 22 T cell receptor beta chains presented below share a single source sample, sequenced in a study of identical twins. TCRdb recomputed calls from the 5' RACE reads with MiXCR, one row per CDR3 protein. The sample records hundreds of thousands of distinct CDR3 sequences, more than 9% being singletons. The same data also contributed to another study, on yellow fever vaccine responses in identical twins.

The specimen sequenced was CD8+ T cells sorted from blood. The receptors here all came from a woman between 18 and 29 years old in good health.

This clonotype was observed a handful of times. The gene calls are TRBV7-9 and TRBJ1-4; 7 bases fit TRBD1. Germline lookup yields CDR1 SEHNR and CDR2 FQNEAQ (reference sequence). The CDR3 sequence is 16 residues long. J lost 4 bases, V lost 5 bases, and 10 bases had no gene match. In DNA form, the CDR3 reads TGTGCCAGCAGCACCGAGACAGGGCCCTATAATGAAAAACTGTTTTTT. Protein product: CASSTETGPYNEKLFF. The variable domain in full, completed from reference TRBV7-9 and TRBJ1-4, reads DTGVSQNPRHKITKRGQNVTFRCDPISEHNRLYWYRQTLGQGPEFLTYFQNEAQLEKSRLLSDRFSAERPKGSFSTLEIQRTEQGDSAMYLCASSTETGPYNEKLFFGSGTQLSVL.

This clonotype appeared once. V gene TRBV11-2 combines with J gene TRBJ2-2; D is possibly TRBD1 or TRBD2 (5 bases each). The V gene's germline CDR1 is SGHAT and CDR2 FQNNGV. V dropped 5 bases and J dropped 5 bases, with 18 bases sitting between them. The CDR3 runs 16 residues. CDR3 protein: CASSPSWGSGTGELFF. The CDR3 bases are TGTGCCAGCAGCCCCAGCTGGGGGTCGGGGACCGGGGAGCTGTTTTTT.

V and J are TRBV20-1 and TRBJ2-7; 7 nucleotides agree with TRBD1. This CDR3 contains 14 residues. Germline V gene data show CDR1 as DFQATT and CDR2 as SNEGSKA (reference sequence). Trimming took 1 base from V and 2 from J; bases not matched to a gene: 5. The CDR3 sequence: CSARGKDRPYEQYF. CDR3 DNA sequence: TGCAGTGCTAGAGGGAAGGACAGGCCCTACGAGCAGTACTTC.

The gene calls are TRBV3-1 and TRBJ2-2; TRBD2 is a possible D gene (5 bases). Deletions cut 11 bases from V and 2 bases from J, with 24 bases between. This CDR3 contains 17 residues. Germline V lookup: CDR1 LGHDT, CDR2 YNNKEL (reference sequence). The CDR3 nucleotides are TGTGCCTCCACCAAAGAGGATGGACTCCCTAACACCGGGGAGCTGTTTTTT. This gives the protein CASTKEDGLPNTGELFF.

V and J are TRBV3-1 and TRBJ2-5; D call uncertain. Germline V CDR1 and CDR2: LGHDT, YNNKEL (reference sequence). Trimming took off 0 bases at V and 13 bases at J, with 12 bases between the two ends. This CDR3 has 12 amino acids. The DNA for the CDR3 is TGTGCCAGCAGCCAAGATGGGTACTCCTGGTACTTC. Translating it yields CASSQDGYSWYF.

In this sample, this clonotype turned up a few times. The rearrangement uses TRBV5-1 and TRBJ2-1; 7 bases map to TRBD2. Germline CDR1 and CDR2: SGHRS and YFSETQ. This CDR3 is built from 17 residues. J was trimmed by 10 bases and V by 5 bases; bases with no gene match: 21. CDR3: CASSNPLGTTLGGEQFF. Written as DNA, the CDR3 is TGCGCCAGCAGTAACCCCCTAGGGACTACACTTGGGGGAGAGCAGTTCTTC.

This clonotype was counted only a few times. This chain links TRBV11-3 with TRBJ2-7, with 7 bases aligning to TRBD1. The V segment lost 5 bases and the J segment 4 bases; nucleotides outside the gene matches: 8. This CDR3 has 14 amino acids. The germline V gene has CDR1 SGHNT and CDR2 YENEEA. The CDR3 loop reads CASSLWDSVYEQYF. CDR3 sequence (DNA): TGTGCCAGCAGCCTTTGGGACAGCGTATACGAGCAGTACTTC.

Only a few counts were recorded for this clonotype. The genes are TRBV3-1 and TRBJ2-7; 7 bases align to TRBD2. This CDR3 is 14 amino acids long. The germline CDR1 and CDR2 sequences are LGHDT and YNNKEL (reference sequence). V lost 0 bases to trimming and J lost 6 bases; unmatched junction nucleotides: 5. CDR3 in DNA: TGTGCCAGCAGCCAAGAAGGGGAGGGCGGCGAGCAGTACTTC. This codes for CASSQEGEGGEQYF.

The chain combines TRBV28 with TRBJ2-5, with TRBD1 matching 8 bases. The CDR3 has 15 amino acids. The J segment lost 1 base and the V segment lost 6 bases, leaving 7 bases of the junction unmatched. CDR1 MDHEN and CDR2 SYDVKM come from the germline V gene. The DNA for the CDR3 is TGTGCCAGCAGCGCCGGGACAGGATTCCAAGAGACCCAGTACTTC. It is translated as CASSAGTGFQETQYF.

V usage is TRBV29-1 and J usage is TRBJ2-1; 9 bases are shared with TRBD2. The V and J ends lost 3 bases and 5 bases, in that order; junction bases with no gene match: 17. The germline V gene has CDR1 SQVTM and CDR2 ANQGSEA. This CDR3 has 18 amino acids. The CDR3 nucleotides read TGCAGCGTTGAGTGGGGGCTAGCGGGGCCTATTGAACACAATGAGCAGTTCTTC. This encodes CSVEWGLAGPIEHNEQFF.

The chain has TRBV7-8 and TRBJ2-5; D might be TRBD2 (7 bases). Germline V lookup: CDR1 SGHVS, CDR2 FQNEAQ. The V end was cut by 2 bases, the J end by 2 bases, with 18 bases between. The CDR3 contains 17 residues. CDR3 amino acids: CASSLTIGLGGQETQYF. CDR3 coding DNA: TGTGCCAGCAGCTTAACCATCGGACTAGGGGGGCAAGAGACCCAGTACTTC.

The CDR3 loop is CASSELAGDSYEQYV. CDR3 DNA: TGTGCCAGCAGTGAACTAGCGGGGGATTCCTACGAGCAGTACGTC. J is TRBJ2-7 and V is TRBV6-1, with 10 positions matching TRBD2. The CDR3 consists of 15 residues. In germline, CDR1 is MNHNS, CDR2 SASEGT. The ends lost 2 bases at V and 1 base at J; junction bases unmatched: 2.

This clonotype was seen a few times. V and J are TRBV11-2 and TRBJ2-5, with TRBD2 matching 8 bases. J lost 2 bases, V lost 4 bases, and 6 bases had no gene match. In germline, CDR1 is SGHAT, CDR2 FQNNGV. The CDR3 covers 15 residues. CDR3 residues: CASSSGLATQETQYF. The CDR3 nucleotides read TGTGCCAGCAGCTCCGGACTAGCCACTCAAGAGACCCAGTACTTC.

V gene TRBV28 combines with J gene TRBJ2-3; D possibly corresponds to TRBD2 (6 bases). This CDR3 region has 16 residues. CDR1 is MDHEN and CDR2 is SYDVKM in the germline V gene. Trimming left V 7 bases short and J 2 bases short, with 19 bases between. CDR3 protein: CASTLGGAALTDTQYF. CDR3 in DNA: TGTGCCAGCACTCTCGGAGGGGCGGCCCTCACAGATACGCAGTATTTT.

This clonotype was seen ten or more times. The rearrangement joins TRBV29-1 to TRBJ2-2; D might be TRBD2 (5 bases). This CDR3 region has 15 residues. V lost 3 bases and J 2 bases, leaving 13 bases between the germline ends. Per the germline V gene, CDR1 is SQVTM and CDR2 is ANQGSEA. The CDR3 here is CSVEVDSVNTGELFF. The CDR3 DNA sequence: TGCAGCGTTGAGGTGGACTCCGTTAACACCGGGGAGCTGTTTTTT.

The J gene is TRBJ2-3, the V gene TRBV4-1; D unresolved. The germline V gene encodes CDR1 MGHRA and CDR2 YSYEKL. The CDR3 spans 15 residues. V was clipped by 5 bases and J by 1 base, with 13 bases between them. The CDR3: CASSSPASGTDTQYF. For the CDR3, the DNA is TGCGCCAGCAGCTCTCCTGCCAGCGGCACAGATACGCAGTATTTT.

This clonotype was observed a handful of times. V usage is TRBV9 and J usage is TRBJ2-2; TRBD2 matches 14 bases. CDR1 and CDR2 (germline): SGDLS, YYNGEE. This CDR3 comprises 17 residues. The V segment lost 4 bases and the J segment 4 bases; nucleotides outside the gene matches: 6. The CDR3 bases are TGTGCCAGCAGCTCCAAAGGACTAGCGGGGGGCACCGGGGAGCTGTTTTTT. Amino acid sequence: CASSSKGLAGGTGELFF.

This clonotype was seen at least ten times. The rearrangement links TRBV5-1 to TRBJ1-1; 8 bases are shared with TRBD1. After removal of 4 bases from V and 4 bases from J, the junction contained 9 bases not matched to a gene. Germline-derived CDR1 and CDR2 are SGHRS and YFSETQ. The CDR3 covers 15 residues. The CDR3 protein is CASSLGQGGGTEAFF. CDR3 bases: TGCGCCAGCAGCCTTGGACAGGGAGGAGGCACTGAAGCTTTCTTT.

In this sample, this clonotype turned up a few times. The chain carries TRBV2 and TRBJ2-7; D call uncertain. Looked up from germline, CDR1 is SNHLY and CDR2 is FYNNEI. The CDR3 is made up of 15 amino acids. V lost 6 bases to trimming and J lost 0 bases, with 15 bases between them. The CDR3 DNA sequence: TGTGCCAGCAGCGAACTCCCCCTATACTCCTACGAGCAGTACTTC. Encoded protein: CASSELPLYSYEQYF.

There are a few counts of this clonotype. This chain uses TRBV12-3 or TRBV12-4 with TRBJ2-1; tentative D call: TRBD2 (6 bases). The ends were cut back, 1 base at V and 0 bases at J, with 13 bases in the middle. The CDR3 has 17 residues. CDR3 amino acids: CASSLGFASDSYNEQFF. CDR3 in DNA: TGTGCCAGCAGTTTAGGCTTCGCTAGCGACTCCTACAATGAGCAGTTCTTC.

The table lists this clonotype with many counts. This chain joins TRBV6-2 or TRBV6-3 and TRBJ1-1, with 9 bases lining up with TRBD1. In germline, CDR1 is MNHEY, CDR2 SVGEGT. V gave up 7 bases and J gave up 9 bases; unmatched junction bases: 12. The CDR3 is 14 residues long. The CDR3 here is CASNTPGQGFKAFF. As DNA, the CDR3 is TGTGCCAGCAACACTCCGGGACAGGGATTTAAAGCTTTCTTT.

This clonotype was detected a few times. The chain recombines TRBV29-1 with TRBJ2-1; possibly TRBD1 for D (5 bases). CDR3 length: 12 residues. Germline V gene sequence: CDR1 SQVTM, CDR2 ANQGSEA. V was shortened by 2 bases and J by 12 bases, with 14 bases between the two germline ends. CDR3 region: CSVEWGSTGQFF. The CDR3 region has the DNA TGCAGCGTTGAATGGGGCTCTACGGGGCAGTTCTTC.